This TCR beta chain appears in the sequencing data of a study of tumor-infiltrating T cells and Merkel cell polyomavirus (TCRdb year 2017). Regarding the complete study: In Merkel cell carcinoma patients, the study investigated CD8+ T cells specific for the Merkel cell polyomavirus KLL epitope. Disease stage at presentation varied among the patients, and patient follow-up lasted a median of roughly 2.9 years, ranging from about 1.1 to 6.0 years. TRB sequencing covered KLL-tetramer-sorted cells from blood or tumor-infiltrating lymphocytes in around 15 samples, plus 12 matched whole-tumor samples. Of all the tumor samples in the study, one was a frozen nodal tumor digest and another was a flash-frozen core biopsy of a metastasis. The majority of whole-tumor samples consisted of approximately 23-micron curls cut from formalin-fixed, paraffin-embedded tissue blocks. Varied, non-standardized therapies, including chemotherapy, radiation and immunotherapies, were received by the patients.

By immunohistochemistry, the tumors of all patients showed robust positive staining for Merkel cell polyomavirus Large T antigen. Twelve Merkel cell carcinoma patients with robust KLL-tetramer+ populations, above 0.04% of CD8+ T cells, in blood and/or cultured TIL were included. Every patient was Caucasian, and patient ages ranged from roughly 50 to 85 years, with a median of 65 years. Lymph node tumors were analyzed for patients with unknown primaries who presented with nodal disease, or when insufficient primary tissue was available. The full study reports these points: Significantly improved MCC-specific survival was associated with a higher fraction of KLL-specific T cells within tumors (about 1.9-18% versus about 0-0.14%). KLL-specific TRB repertoires were diverse and largely private, with only one public clonotype among around 430 unique sequences, shared by two patients. Because only a single viral epitope was studied, T cells directed against other Merkel cell polyomavirus epitopes were not captured. A significant MCC-specific survival advantage (P = 0.0051) was associated with a greater number of unique KLL-specific clonotypes in tumors (about 5-120 vs 0-3). One limitation of the study is the small sample size (n = 12 patients).

Remarks on this clone: This clone's antigen is unknown. The sample holds no much larger clone one base away, and base qualities are not on file.

Receptor amplification or capture employed the immunoSEQ multiplex PCR assay. Genomic DNA extraction, TRB sequencing and normalization were carried out by Adaptive Biotechnologies (Seattle, WA). The authors processed their data as follows. Clonality was calculated as one minus the Shannon entropy of productive TRB sequences, normalized by log2 of unique productive sequences. KLL-specific clonotypes in tumors were identified by matching TCRbeta CDR3 amino acid sequences with those from each patient's tetramer-sorted sample. Drawn from immuneACCESS, this table holds only the in-frame rearrangements with V and J called that TCRdb kept. Clones are partly lost; checked studies trace under half to an unresolved V gene and leave the rest unexplained. V and J calls and clone size are copied from that table; D and trimming were computed from the DNA. The sample table records about 25,000 clones; nearly 90% of these occur just once. Approximately 3% of the sample is taken by the ten largest.

The TCR originated in a man aged 50 to 60 with Merkel cell carcinoma. The sequencing sample was made of lymph node tissue.

The CDR3 region: CASSSRGQEAFF. At the DNA level, the sequence is TGTGCCAGCAGCTCCAGGGGGCAGGAAGCTTTCTTT. Recombination joined TRBV7-9 with TRBJ1-1; TRBD1 agrees with 8 junctional bases. Trimmed from V: 4 bases; trimmed from J: 8 bases; junction bases lacking a gene match: 3. The CDR3 starts with the cysteine, ends with the phenylalanine, and has 12 residues. Here the CDR3 DNA is all that survives: 36 bases in frame from base 1. Reading the germline V gene (reference sequence) gives CDR1 SEHNR and CDR2 FQNEAQ.